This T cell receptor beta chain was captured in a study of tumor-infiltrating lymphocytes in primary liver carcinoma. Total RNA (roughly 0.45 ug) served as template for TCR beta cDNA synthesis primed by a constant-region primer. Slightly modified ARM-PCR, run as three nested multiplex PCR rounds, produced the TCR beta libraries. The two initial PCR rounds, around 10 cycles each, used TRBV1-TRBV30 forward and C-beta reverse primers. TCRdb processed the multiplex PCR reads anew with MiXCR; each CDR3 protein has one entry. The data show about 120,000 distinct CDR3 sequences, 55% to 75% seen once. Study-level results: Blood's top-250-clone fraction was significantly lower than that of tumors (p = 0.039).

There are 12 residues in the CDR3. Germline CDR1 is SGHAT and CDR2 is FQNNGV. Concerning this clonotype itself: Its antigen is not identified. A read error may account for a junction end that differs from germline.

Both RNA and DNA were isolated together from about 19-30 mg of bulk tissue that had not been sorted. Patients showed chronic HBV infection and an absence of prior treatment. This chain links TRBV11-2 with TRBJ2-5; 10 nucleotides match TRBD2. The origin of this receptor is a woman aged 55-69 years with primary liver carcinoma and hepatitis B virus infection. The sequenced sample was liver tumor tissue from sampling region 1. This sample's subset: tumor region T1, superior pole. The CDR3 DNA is TGTGTCAGCGGGGGGGGAGGGGAGACCGAGTACTTC. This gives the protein CVSGGGGETEYF. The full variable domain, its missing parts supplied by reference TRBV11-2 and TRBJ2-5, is EAGVAQSPRYKIIEKRQSVAFWCNPISGHATLYWYQQILGQGPKLLIQFQNNGVVDDSQLPKDRFSAERLKGVDSTLKIQPAKLEDSAVYLCVSGGGGETEYFGPGTRLLVL.